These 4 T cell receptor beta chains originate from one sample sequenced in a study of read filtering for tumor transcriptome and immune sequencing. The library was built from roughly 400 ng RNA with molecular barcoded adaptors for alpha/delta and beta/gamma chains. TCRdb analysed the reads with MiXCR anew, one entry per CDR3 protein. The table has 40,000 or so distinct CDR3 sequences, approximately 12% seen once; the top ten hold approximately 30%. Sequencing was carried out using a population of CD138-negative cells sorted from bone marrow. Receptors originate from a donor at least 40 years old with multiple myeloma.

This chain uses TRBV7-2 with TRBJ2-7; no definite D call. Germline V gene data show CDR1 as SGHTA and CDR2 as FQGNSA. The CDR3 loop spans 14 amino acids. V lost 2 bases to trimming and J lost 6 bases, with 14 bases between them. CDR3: CASSLTDGAREQYF. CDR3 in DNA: TGTGCCAGCAGCTTAACGGACGGCGCCCGCGAGCAGTACTTC.

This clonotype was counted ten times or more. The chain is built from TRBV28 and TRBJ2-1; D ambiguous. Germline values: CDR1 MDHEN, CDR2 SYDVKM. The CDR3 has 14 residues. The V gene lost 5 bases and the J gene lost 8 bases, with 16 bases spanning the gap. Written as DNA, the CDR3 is TGTGCCAGCAGTGCACCCCCGCTGGTGGATGAGCAGTTCTTC. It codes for CASSAPPLVDEQFF.

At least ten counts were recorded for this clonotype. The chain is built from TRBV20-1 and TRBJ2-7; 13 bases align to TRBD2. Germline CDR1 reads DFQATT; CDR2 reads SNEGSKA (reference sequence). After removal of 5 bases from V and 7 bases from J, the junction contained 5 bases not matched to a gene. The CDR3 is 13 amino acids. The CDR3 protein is CSAQLAGGQEQYF. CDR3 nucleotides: TGCAGTGCTCAACTAGCGGGGGGGCAAGAGCAGTACTTC.

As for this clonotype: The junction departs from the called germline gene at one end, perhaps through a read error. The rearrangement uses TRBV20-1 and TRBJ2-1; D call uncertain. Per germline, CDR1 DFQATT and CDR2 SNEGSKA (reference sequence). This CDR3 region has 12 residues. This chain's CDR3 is CSAARYYNEKLF. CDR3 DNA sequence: TGCAGTGCCGCCCGCTACTACAATGAGAAGTTATTC.